This T cell receptor (beta chain) came from a study of blood T cell repertoires in COVID-19. Background on the study: Researchers got acute and convalescent COVID-19 samples from the United States, Italy and Spain. From T cells, B-cell-depleted T cells, or PBMCs came the material, which was cDNA or gDNA.

Methods used by the authors: Amplification from reference gene primers served as the basis for estimated nucleated cell counts. Clones were sequenced by immunoSEQ multiplex PCR, and TCRdb holds only the in-frame ones, with some missing. V and J calls and clone size come straight from that table; D and trimming were deduced from the DNA. The sample yields tens of thousands of clones, roughly 80% seen once. Germline-derived CDR1 and CDR2 are SEHNR and FQNEAQ (reference sequence). The CDR3 extends over 19 amino acids. With 4 bases clipped from V and 0 bases from J, the junction kept 13 bases outside the gene matches.

This receptor was identified in a man aged 55 to 70 with acute or convalescent COVID-19. The sequencing input was peripheral blood. V and J are TRBV7-9 and TRBJ2-1; 9 bases are shared with TRBD2. The CDR3 is CASSSESGGPVSSYNEQFF. The CDR3 DNA is TGTGCCAGCAGCTCCGAAAGCGGGGGGCCCGTAAGCTCCTACAATGAGCAGTTCTTC.